A single sample gave rise to the 21 T cell receptor beta chains below, sequenced in a study of cytomegalovirus exposure and HLA in healthy donors. The PCR contained 60 Vbeta and 13 Jbeta primers. Generated by immunoSEQ multiplex PCR, the TCRdb table keeps only in-frame clones and is missing some. The sample has 150,000 to 200,000 clones, 60% to 80% seen once; the top ten hold about 7.7%. The sample comprised PBMCs. The receptors derive from a woman aged 40 to 49 in good health and CMV-seropositive.

The chain carries TRBV28 and TRBJ1-1; tentative D call: TRBD1 (5 bases). Germline V gene data show CDR1 as MDHEN and CDR2 as SYDVKM. V lost 6 bases to trimming and J lost 4 bases, with 18 bases between them. CDR3 length: 15 amino acids. The CDR3 nucleotides are TGTGCCAGCAGGGGAAGGGGTCCTTTTTCCACTGAAGCTTTCTTT. Its protein product is CASRGRGPFSTEAFF.

The V gene is TRBV6-1, the J gene TRBJ2-7; TRBD1 might be the D (5 bases). The CDR3 covers 15 residues. Trimming removed 5 bases from V and 2 bases from J, with 16 bases in between. Germline lookup yields CDR1 MNHNS and CDR2 SASEGT. CDR3 in amino acids: CASSSDKVAAYEQYF. DNA of the CDR3: TGTGCCAGCAGTTCGGACAAGGTGGCGGCCTACGAGCAGTACTTC.

The V call is TRBV5-1, the J call TRBJ1-1; 12 bases match TRBD1. V lost 1 base, J lost 0 bases, and 7 bases stayed unmatched. The germline CDR1 and CDR2 sequences are SGHRS and YFSETQ. This CDR3 is built from 18 residues. CDR3 sequence reads: CASSLNSGTGGLNTEAFF. The DNA for the CDR3 is TGCGCCAGCAGCTTGAACTCCGGGACAGGGGGCTTGAACACTGAAGCTTTCTTT.

The V and J genes are TRBV30 and TRBJ1-4; TRBD1 agrees at 9 bases. V lost 3 bases, J lost 16 bases, and 9 bases stayed unmatched. Germline-derived CDR1 and CDR2 are GTSNPN and SVGIG (reference sequence). This CDR3 is built from 12 residues. CDR3 loop: CAWSRDREHEFF. Here the CDR3 DNA reads TGTGCCTGGAGCCGGGACAGGGAGCATGAGTTTTTT.

CDR3: CASADLAGLLGGSYEQYF. The CDR3 coding sequence is TGTGCCAGTGCTGACTTGGCAGGGTTACTTGGCGGATCCTACGAGCAGTACTTC. This rearrangement joins TRBV27 to TRBJ2-7, with a possible D match to TRBD1 (5 bases). Trimming pared 9 bases from V and 1 base from J, leaving 28 bases between. The CDR3 extends over 18 amino acids. Germline V gene sequence: CDR1 MNHEY, CDR2 SMNVEV (reference sequence).

The chain combines TRBV7-9 with TRBJ2-7, with unresolved D. The CDR3 contains 15 residues. From germline, CDR1 is SEHNR and CDR2 FQNEAQ (reference sequence). Trimming stripped 7 bases from V and 4 bases from J, with 20 bases between. The CDR3 nucleotides read TGTGCCAGCACCCTTTTTACAAGATCCCCTTACGAGCAGTACTTC. As protein: CASTLFTRSPYEQYF. Based on the CDR3 plus reference TRBV7-9 and TRBJ2-7, the full variable domain is DTGVSQNPRHKITKRGQNVTFRCDPISEHNRLYWYRQTLGQGPEFLTYFQNEAQLEKSRLLSDRFSAERPKGSFSTLEIQRTEQGDSAMYLCASTLFTRSPYEQYFGPGTRLTVT.

The rearrangement joins TRBV19 to TRBJ1-2; D is undetermined. Trimming removed 4 bases at V and 1 base at J, with 4 bases between. The CDR3 loop spans 12 amino acids. Germline assignment: CDR1 LNHDA and CDR2 SQIVND (reference sequence). In DNA form, the CDR3 reads TGTGCCAGTAGTAACAGTAACTATGGCTACACCTTC. This encodes CASSNSNYGYTF.

The chain has TRBV5-1 and TRBJ2-6, with D tentatively TRBD1 (6 bases). The CDR3 runs to 17 residues. Germline CDR1 SGHRS, CDR2 YFSETQ. V was trimmed by 0 bases and J by 1 base, leaving 11 bases between them. CDR3 loop: CASSLEVQGSGANVLTF. For the CDR3, the DNA is TGCGCCAGCAGCTTGGAGGTACAGGGATCTGGGGCCAACGTCCTGACTTTC.

The sample holds a few counts of this clone. Here the CDR3 DNA reads TGTGCCACCAGCACAGGACTAGCGGGAGTCGAGCAGTACTTC. Protein product: CATSTGLAGVEQYF. The chain links TRBV15 to TRBJ2-7, with 13 bases that match TRBD2. Germline-derived CDR1 and CDR2 are LNHNV and YYDKDF (reference sequence). The CDR3 spans 14 residues. Unmatched junction bases numbered 3, after V lost 4 bases and J lost 6 bases.

The V call is TRBV5-1, the J call TRBJ2-7; TRBD1 matches 7 bases. Germline V lookup: CDR1 SGHRS, CDR2 YFSETQ. With V trimmed by 5 bases and J by 5 bases, 13 bases remained unmatched. This CDR3 comprises 15 residues. The CDR3 spells CASRAPGQTPHEQYF. The CDR3 coding sequence is TGCGCCAGCAGGGCCCCGGGACAGACCCCCCACGAGCAGTACTTC.

This clone was picked up a small number of times. V is TRBV28 and J is TRBJ2-7; TRBD2 matches at 7 bases. Looked up from germline, CDR1 is MDHEN and CDR2 is SYDVKM. CDR3 size: 15 residues. After removal of 1 base from V and 6 bases from J, the junction contained 9 bases not matched to a gene. The CDR3 nucleotides read TGTGCCAGCAGTTTATTTGTTCCGGGGGGTTTCGAGCAGTACTTC. It codes for CASSLFVPGGFEQYF.

This clone was seen a few times. J is TRBJ2-5 and V is TRBV7-9; D unresolved. Trimming left V 3 bases short and J 1 base short, with 9 bases between. CDR3 length equals 14 residues. Germline loops: CDR1 SEHNR, CDR2 FQNEAQ (reference sequence). CDR3 protein: CASSFTRSQETQYF. Written as DNA, the CDR3 is TGTGCCAGCAGCTTCACCCGGTCCCAAGAGACCCAGTACTTC.

V gene TRBV28 combines with J gene TRBJ1-5, with D possibly TRBD1 on 5 matching bases. CDR3 length: 17 residues. Per germline, CDR1 MDHEN and CDR2 SYDVKM. Trimming stripped 8 bases from V and 7 bases from J, with 27 bases between. The CDR3 DNA sequence: TGTGCCAGCGGACTATTGACAGAGCTCTACGATGACCAGCCCCAGCATTTT. Translated, it gives CASGLLTELYDDQPQHF.

The chain carries TRBV29-1 and TRBJ1-1, with D possibly TRBD1 on 6 matching bases. The germline CDR1 and CDR2 sequences are SQVTM and ANQGSEA. This CDR3 has 15 amino acids. V dropped 4 bases and J dropped 7 bases, with 22 bases sitting between them. CDR3 coding DNA: TGCAGCGTTGGGGCCACTTGGACAGAGGGACATGAAGCTTTCTTT. As protein: CSVGATWTEGHEAFF.

The chain carries TRBV7-2 and TRBJ2-5, with 11 bases lining up with TRBD2. This CDR3 contains 15 residues. Losses at the gene ends were 3 bases for V and 5 bases for J; bases not matched to a gene: 5. Per the germline V gene, CDR1 is SGHTA and CDR2 is FQGNSA. Here the CDR3 reads CASSLRLAGLETQYF. The CDR3 nucleotides are TGTGCCAGCAGCTTGCGACTAGCGGGGTTGGAGACCCAGTACTTC.

The V call is TRBV27, the J call TRBJ2-7; TRBD2 matches 7 bases. The CDR3 has 15 residues. CDR1 and CDR2 from the germline V gene are MNHEY and SMNVEV (reference sequence). The trim removed 4 bases at V and 3 bases at J, leaving 9 bases unmatched. CDR3 in amino acids: CASSSPLREHYEQYF. CDR3 DNA sequence: TGTGCCAGCAGTTCCCCCCTGCGGGAGCACTACGAGCAGTACTTC.

The DNA of the CDR3 is TGTGCCAGCAAACCCTCTGAGAGGAACACTGAAGCTTTCTTT. This translates into CASKPSERNTEAFF. The chain employs TRBV2 and TRBJ1-1; no clear D. The CDR3 contains 14 residues. V lost 7 bases and J 1 base, leaving 13 bases between the germline ends. Germline V gene lookup returns CDR1 SNHLY and CDR2 FYNNEI. Full variable domain (remainder filled in from reference TRBV2 and TRBJ1-1): EPEVTQTPSHQVTQMGQEVILRCVPISNHLYFYWYRQILGQKVEFLVSFYNNEISEKSEIFDDQFSVERPDGSNFTLKIRSTKLEDSAMYFCASKPSERNTEAFFGQGTRLTVV.

The chain is built from TRBV9 and TRBJ1-1, with D unclear. CDR1 and CDR2 (germline): SGDLS, YYNGEE. V was trimmed by 0 bases and J by 0 bases, leaving 9 bases between them. CDR3 size: 15 residues. CDR3 loop: CASSVGARMNTEAFF. In DNA, the CDR3 is TGTGCCAGCAGCGTAGGGGCAAGGATGAACACTGAAGCTTTCTTT.

The rearrangement joins TRBV19 to TRBJ2-3; 7 bases line up with TRBD2. The CDR3 length is 14 residues. The V gene's germline CDR1 is LNHDA and CDR2 SQIVND (reference sequence). V shed 8 bases, J shed 3 bases, and the junction held 8 bases outside the gene matches. CDR3 DNA sequence: TGTGCCAGTTGGAGCGGGAAATTAACAGATACGCAGTATTTT. Its protein is CASWSGKLTDTQYF.

In its sample, this clone was seen once. This chain links TRBV7-2 with TRBJ2-7; 7 positions agree with TRBD1. The J segment lost 2 bases and the V segment lost 5 bases, leaving 6 bases of the junction unmatched. The CDR3 sequence is 14 residues long. From germline, CDR1 is SGHTA and CDR2 FQGNSA. For the CDR3, the DNA is TGTGCCAGCAGCGCGAGACAGGGTCCCTACGAGCAGTACTTC. Its protein product is CASSARQGPYEQYF. Looking up the rest from reference TRBV7-2 and TRBJ2-7 gives the full variable domain: GAGVSQSPSNKVTEKGKDVELRCDPISGHTALYWYRQSLGQGLEFLIYFQGNSAPDKSGLPSDRFSAERTGGSVSTLTIQRTQQEDSAVYLCASSARQGPYEQYFGPGTRLTVT.

Written as DNA, the CDR3 is TGCGCCAGCAGCCAAGGCTCCAGGGCTAATGAAAAACTGTTTTTT. Amino acid sequence: CASSQGSRANEKLFF. This chain connects TRBV4-3 to TRBJ1-4; D possibly corresponds to TRBD1 (5 bases). Trimming shortened V by 1 base and J by 3 bases, and 9 bases separated the two germline ends. The CDR3 sequence is 15 residues long. Germline loops: CDR1 LGHNA, CDR2 YSLEER.